The 27 T cell receptor beta chains given below trace back to one sample, sequenced in a study of beta chain features in type 1 diabetes. The sequenced template was cDNA made from the entire isolated RNA. Measured with immunoSEQ multiplex PCR; TCRdb has only the in-frame clones, and not every one. The sample yields 200,000 to 250,000 clones, approximately 70% seen once. The material sequenced was naive CD4+ T cells from blood. All receptors derive from a man aged 30-40 years in good health.

This clone was detected a few times. This sequence joins TRBV19 and TRBJ2-4; 9 bases line up with TRBD1. The V and J ends lost 4 bases and 7 bases, in that order; junction bases with no gene match: 5. The germline gives CDR1 LNHDA, CDR2 SQIVND (reference sequence). The CDR3 has 14 amino acids. This CDR3 is CASSTGQGLNIQYF. The DNA of the CDR3 is TGTGCCAGTAGTACGGGACAGGGATTGAACATTCAGTACTTC.

This clone was detected a few times. The J gene is TRBJ2-5, the V gene TRBV29-1, with D tentatively TRBD1 (5 bases). V gave up 5 bases and J gave up 2 bases, with 9 bases separating them. CDR1 and CDR2 from the germline V gene are SQVTM and ANQGSEA. The CDR3 runs 12 residues. CDR3 bases: TGCAGCGTTTTCAGGGTACAAGAGACCCAGTACTTC. Its translation is CSVFRVQETQYF.

The rearrangement uses TRBV9 and TRBJ2-3; D might be TRBD2 (5 bases). Germline V gene data show CDR1 as SGDLS and CDR2 as YYNGEE. V lost 4 bases and J lost 7, with 16 bases in between. The CDR3 runs 14 residues. Written as DNA, the CDR3 is TGTGCCAGCAGCTCTCGGACTGCCTCGAATACGCAGTATTTT. It specifies CASSSRTASNTQYF.

The genes are TRBV30 and TRBJ2-5; 9 nucleotides align to TRBD2. The junction had 12 bases not matched to a gene; V was cut back by 3 bases and J by 1 base. The CDR3 is 17 amino acids. Germline CDR1 and CDR2: GTSNPN and SVGIG (reference sequence). CDR3 residues: CAWSGWLAGPVQETQYF. The DNA of the CDR3 is TGTGCCTGGAGCGGCTGGCTAGCGGGACCGGTCCAAGAGACCCAGTACTTC.

The rearrangement uses TRBV28 and TRBJ2-1, with D possibly TRBD2 on 5 matching bases. Germline CDR1 and CDR2: MDHEN and SYDVKM. V was trimmed by 3 bases and J by 13 bases, leaving 19 bases between them. CDR3 length: 14 residues. The CDR3 coding sequence is TGTGCCAGCAGTTTCTTGACTGGCCTCTCGGGACAGTTCTTC. It translates to CASSFLTGLSGQFF. Combining the CDR3 with reference TRBV28 and TRBJ2-1 gives the whole variable domain DVKVTQSSRYLVKRTGEKVFLECVQDMDHENMFWYRQDPGLGLRLIYFSYDVKMKEKGDIPEGYSVSREKKERFSLILESASTNQTSMYLCASSFLTGLSGQFFGPGTRLTVL.

The genes are TRBV5-1 and TRBJ2-5; TRBD1 aligns across 7 bases. The CDR3 has 17 residues. The junction had 14 bases not matched to a gene; V was cut back by 4 bases and J by 2 bases. Germline V gene data show CDR1 as SGHRS and CDR2 as YFSETQ. The CDR3 DNA sequence: TGCGCCAGCAGCCCGGGGACCCTAACAGGGGTACAAGAGACCCAGTACTTC. It yields the protein CASSPGTLTGVQETQYF.

The DNA of the CDR3 is TGCGCCAGCAGCCCCTGGACTAGCGGGAGGGCCGAGGCCAAAAACATTCAGTACTTC. This translates into CASSPWTSGRAEAKNIQYF. The V gene is TRBV5-1, the J gene TRBJ2-4, with 15 bases lining up with TRBD2. The V gene end was trimmed by 4 bases and the J gene end by 1 base; junction bases not matched to a gene: 9. CDR3 size: 19 residues. In germline, CDR1 is SGHRS, CDR2 YFSETQ.

This clone was recorded a few times. The chain links TRBV29-1 to TRBJ1-4, with TRBD1 as a possible D gene (5 bases). CDR3 length equals 13 residues. V was clipped by 5 bases and J by 4 bases, with 11 bases between them. The germline V gene encodes CDR1 SQVTM and CDR2 ANQGSEA. The CDR3 DNA follows: TGCAGCGTTACGACAGACCGTAATGAAAAACTGTTTTTT. Translated: CSVTTDRNEKLFF.

The chain carries TRBV7-2 and TRBJ1-1, with a possible D match to TRBD1 (6 bases). Trimming took 8 bases from V and 4 from J, leaving 17 bases between them. The germline V gene encodes CDR1 SGHTA and CDR2 FQGNSA. CDR3 size: 14 residues. The DNA for the CDR3 is TGTGCCAGCGCCCTTGGGGGCCTGGGCACTGAAGCTTTCTTT. Translated, it gives CASALGGLGTEAFF.

This sequence joins TRBV27 and TRBJ1-2; 8 bases are a match to TRBD1. Germline CDR1 MNHEY, CDR2 SMNVEV (reference sequence). The length of the CDR3 is 13 residues. V lost 3 bases to trimming and J lost 8 bases; unmatched junction nucleotides: 5. Here the CDR3 DNA reads TGTGCCAGCAGTTTTTGGACAGGGTTAGGCTACACCTTC. This codes for CASSFWTGLGYTF.

The chain joins TRBV30 to TRBJ1-1; no firm D call. Trimming pared 3 bases from V and 1 base from J, leaving 9 bases between. This CDR3 has 13 amino acids. Germline V gene sequence: CDR1 GTSNPN, CDR2 SVGIG (reference sequence). This CDR3 reads CAWRGKGNTEAFF. CDR3 nucleotides: TGTGCCTGGAGGGGTAAAGGGAACACTGAAGCTTTCTTT.

This clone showed up just a few times. The chain combines TRBV5-1 with TRBJ2-5, with D unresolved. The CDR3 has 14 amino acids. Per the germline V gene, CDR1 is SGHRS and CDR2 is YFSETQ. The V end was cut by 0 bases, the J end by 5 bases, with 11 bases between. CDR3 in DNA: TGCGCCAGCAGCTTGGGGCTCCTGGGGGAGACCCAGTACTTC. Amino acid sequence: CASSLGLLGETQYF.

V gene TRBV4-1 combines with J gene TRBJ2-1, with 13 bases matching TRBD2. The CDR3 loop spans 16 amino acids. CDR1 and CDR2 (germline): MGHRA, YSYEKL. With 3 bases clipped from V and 7 bases from J, the junction kept 6 bases outside the gene matches. The CDR3 protein is CASSQLGLAGKNEQFF. CDR3 coding DNA: TGCGCCAGCAGCCAGCTGGGACTAGCGGGGAAAAATGAGCAGTTCTTC.

In nucleotides, the CDR3 is TGTGCCAGCAGCTTGCGGGAAGACCAGTACTTC. This encodes CASSLREDQYF. J is TRBJ2-5 and V is TRBV5-8; possible D gene TRBD2, 5 bases. This CDR3 has 11 residues. With 1 base removed from V and 10 bases from J, the gap between germline ends came to 8 bases. CDR1 is SGHTS, CDR2 YDEGEE, per germline.

This chain uses TRBV6-5 with TRBJ2-2, with 7 bases that match TRBD1. CDR1 is MNHEY, CDR2 SVGAGI, per germline. This CDR3 contains 12 residues. The J segment lost 7 bases and the V segment lost 8 bases, leaving 4 bases of the junction unmatched. The chain's CDR3 is CASAQGNGELFF. The CDR3 DNA reads as TGTGCCAGCGCACAGGGGAACGGGGAGCTGTTTTTT.

This chain links TRBV29-1 with TRBJ2-7, with a possible D match to TRBD2 (5 bases). Germline loops: CDR1 SQVTM, CDR2 ANQGSEA. V gave up 6 bases and J gave up 2 bases, with 14 bases separating them. This CDR3 contains 13 residues. CDR3 sequence: CSVGPAGPYEQYF. In DNA form, the CDR3 reads TGCAGCGTCGGACCTGCGGGCCCCTACGAGCAGTACTTC.

The CDR3 nucleotides are TGTGCCTGGAGAGCTAGCGGGAGATCCGGGGAGCTGTTTTTT. This encodes CAWRASGRSGELFF. The rearrangement links TRBV30 to TRBJ2-2; 10 bases map to TRBD2. The J segment lost 6 bases and the V segment lost 3 bases, leaving 4 bases of the junction unmatched. The CDR3 has 14 residues. Germline assignment: CDR1 GTSNPN and CDR2 SVGIG (reference sequence).

The rearrangement joins TRBV15 to TRBJ2-1; no reliable D call. From germline, CDR1 is LNHNV and CDR2 YYDKDF (reference sequence). V was shortened by 1 base and J by 6 bases, with 7 bases between the two germline ends. There are 13 residues in the CDR3. Written as DNA, the CDR3 is TGTGCCACCAGCAGAGTACAGCCCAATGAGCAGTTCTTC. Translation gives CATSRVQPNEQFF.

This clone was detected only a few times. CDR3 bases: TGTGCCAGCAGCTTAGGCACGAGACAGCCTAATGAAAAACTGTTTTTT. Its translation: CASSLGTRQPNEKLFF. J is TRBJ1-4 and V is TRBV7-2, with a possible D match to TRBD1 (5 bases). The CDR3 is made up of 16 amino acids. Germline V gene lookup returns CDR1 SGHTA and CDR2 FQGNSA. The ends were cut back, 1 base at V and 3 bases at J, with 12 bases in the middle.

V is TRBV14 and J is TRBJ2-7; TRBD2 agrees at 10 bases. Germline lookup yields CDR1 SGHDN and CDR2 FVKESK. V lost 0 bases and J lost 2; bases outside the gene matches: 10. The CDR3 contains 18 residues. As DNA, the CDR3 is TGTGCCAGCAGCCAAGATAAGGGGCTAGCGGGGGCTCCCTACGAGCAGTACTTC. Protein: CASSQDKGLAGAPYEQYF. The complete variable domain, with remaining parts taken from reference TRBV14 and TRBJ2-7, reads EAGVTQFPSHSVIEKGQTVTLRCDPISGHDNLYWYRRVMGKEIKFLLHFVKESKQDESGMPNNRFLAERTGGTYSTLKVQPAELEDSGVYFCASSQDKGLAGAPYEQYFGPGTRLTVT.

The gene calls are TRBV30 and TRBJ2-5; TRBD2 matches at 7 bases. This CDR3 is 12 amino acids long. Germline V lookup: CDR1 GTSNPN, CDR2 SVGIG (reference sequence). Trimming removed 4 bases from V and 9 bases from J; junction bases left unmatched: 8. This chain's CDR3 is CAWISPRGAQYF. The CDR3 DNA is TGTGCCTGGATTAGTCCTCGGGGGGCCCAGTACTTC.

This clone has just one count. The chain carries TRBV2 and TRBJ2-2, with D possibly matching TRBD2 (6 bases). V was cut by 10 bases and J by 2 bases, with 14 bases left in between. The CDR3 totals 14 residues. Germline CDR1 reads SNHLY; CDR2 reads FYNNEI. The CDR3 sequence is CATDSGVNTGELFF. CDR3 nucleotide sequence: TGTGCCACCGATAGCGGAGTTAACACCGGGGAGCTGTTTTTT.

This chain links TRBV5-1 with TRBJ2-1; unclear D gene. Germline assignment: CDR1 SGHRS and CDR2 YFSETQ. The germline V and J ends were trimmed by 4 bases and 6 bases, with 11 bases remaining between them. The CDR3 runs 13 residues. CDR3 in DNA: TGCGCCAGCAGCCCCCCAGGTAGCAATGAGCAGTTCTTC. This encodes CASSPPGSNEQFF.

The rearrangement links TRBV5-1 to TRBJ2-4; D possibly uses TRBD1 or TRBD2 (6 bases each). The germline gives CDR1 SGHRS, CDR2 YFSETQ. The V end was cut by 4 bases, the J end by 5 bases, with 22 bases between. The CDR3 runs 17 residues. This chain's CDR3 is CASSPEPTGSGENIQYF. In nucleotides, the CDR3 is TGCGCCAGCAGCCCGGAGCCTACAGGGTCGGGAGAAAACATTCAGTACTTC.

J is TRBJ2-5 and V is TRBV30; D perhaps matches TRBD1 (6 bases). The V gene's germline CDR1 is GTSNPN and CDR2 SVGIG (reference sequence). Trimming shortened V by 4 bases and J by 2 bases, and 14 bases separated the two germline ends. The CDR3 extends over 14 amino acids. The CDR3 nucleotides read TGTGCCTGGACACGACAGGCTAAGCAAGAGACCCAGTACTTC. Its protein is CAWTRQAKQETQYF.

The V and J genes are TRBV25-1 and TRBJ2-1; no reliable D call. From germline, CDR1 is MGHDK and CDR2 SYGVNS. CDR3 length: 11 amino acids. Trimming took off 10 bases at V and 12 bases at J, with 16 bases between the two ends. The CDR3 loop reads CATTDARGQFF. In DNA form, the CDR3 reads TGTGCCACCACGGACGCCCGTGGGCAGTTCTTC.

This clone appeared once. The chain combines TRBV11-2 with TRBJ2-4; the D gene is possibly TRBD2 (6 bases). Germline-derived CDR1 and CDR2 are SGHAT and FQNNGV. V lost 5 bases, J lost 2 bases, and 10 bases lay in between. The CDR3 is 14 residues long. The CDR3 protein is CASSRGYPKNIQYF. The CDR3, as DNA: TGTGCCAGCAGCCGGGGGTACCCCAAAAACATTCAGTACTTC.